Following are 18 T cell receptor beta chains from one sample sequenced in a study of blood T cell repertoires in COVID-19. Sequenced by immunoSEQ multiplex PCR; TCRdb stores in-frame clones only, minus some. The data hold about 100,000 clones, with roughly 80% observed a single time. The specimen was peripheral blood. These receptors were taken from a man in his 60s with active or convalescent COVID-19.

CDR3 sequence (DNA): TGTGCCAGCAGCAAATGGGAAGGGGGCGAGCAGTACGTC. Residues: CASSKWEGGEQYV. V gene TRBV6-5 combines with J gene TRBJ2-7; D may be TRBD1 (6 bases). V shed 6 bases and J shed 6 bases, with 15 bases lying between them. This CDR3 has 13 residues. CDR1 is MNHEY and CDR2 is SVGAGI in the germline V gene.

The V gene is TRBV10-1, the J gene TRBJ1-1, with D perhaps matching TRBD1 (6 bases). V lost 0 bases and J lost 1, with 9 bases in between. The CDR3 totals 15 residues. Looked up from germline, CDR1 is WNHNN and CDR2 is SYGVQD (reference sequence). The CDR3 coding sequence is TGCGCCAGCAGTGAGTCGGGGGCCACGAACACTGAAGCTTTCTTT. Its protein product is CASSESGATNTEAFF.

This clone came up once. V usage is TRBV7-9 and J usage is TRBJ2-7; tentatively, D is TRBD2 (6 bases). The CDR3 has 14 residues. Between the trimmed V and J ends, which lost 5 bases and 3 bases, there was a span of 14 bases. The germline CDR1 and CDR2 sequences are SEHNR and FQNEAQ (reference sequence). In DNA, the CDR3 is TGTGCCAGCAGCCTAGGGACTTTAAACTACGAGCAGTACTTC. It yields the protein CASSLGTLNYEQYF.

This chain uses TRBV28 with TRBJ2-5, with a tentative D call TRBD2 (6 bases). From germline, CDR1 is MDHEN and CDR2 SYDVKM. This CDR3 has 15 amino acids. The V and J ends lost 6 bases and 0 bases respectively, with 14 bases between them. The CDR3 DNA sequence: TGTGCCAGCAGCTTGGGGAGCGGGTACCAAGAGACCCAGTACTTC. It codes for CASSLGSGYQETQYF.

V and J are TRBV5-4 and TRBJ2-1; 10 nucleotides line up with TRBD2. J lost 9 bases, V lost 0 bases, and 6 bases had no gene match. The CDR3 loop spans 15 amino acids. Germline CDR1 is SGHNT and CDR2 is YYREEE (reference sequence). This CDR3 reads CASSLGSSGSFEQFF. The CDR3 DNA is TGTGCCAGCAGCTTGGGGTCTAGCGGGAGTTTTGAGCAGTTCTTC.

The V and J genes are TRBV9 and TRBJ2-7; 7 bases fit TRBD2. The CDR3 loop spans 13 amino acids. The V segment lost 4 bases and the J segment 2 bases; nucleotides outside the gene matches: 3. The germline gives CDR1 SGDLS, CDR2 YYNGEE. The CDR3 nucleotides read TGTGCCAGCAGCCCTAGCGGTACCTACGAGCAGTACTTC. Its protein is CASSPSGTYEQYF.

This clone has just one count. V usage is TRBV15 and J usage is TRBJ1-1; D unclear. Per germline, CDR1 LNHNV and CDR2 YYDKDF (reference sequence). The CDR3 length is 13 residues. Trimming removed 6 bases from V and 0 bases from J, with 8 bases in between. The CDR3 sequence is CATRGGMNTEAFF. For the CDR3, the DNA is TGTGCCACCAGGGGCGGGATGAACACTGAAGCTTTCTTT. The entire variable domain, with the rest obtained from reference TRBV15 and TRBJ1-1, is as follows: DAMVIQNPRYQVTQFGKPVTLSCSQTLNHNVMYWYQQKSSQAPKLLFHYYDKDFNNEADTPDNFQSRRPNTSFCFLDIRSPGLGDTAMYLCATRGGMNTEAFFGQGTRLTVV.

This rearrangement joins TRBV10-1 to TRBJ1-1, with a tentative D call TRBD1 (5 bases). Germline V CDR1 and CDR2: WNHNN, SYGVQD (reference sequence). V was pared by 0 bases and J by 8 bases, with 10 bases between. The length of the CDR3 is 13 residues. For the CDR3, the DNA is TGCGCCAGCAGTGAGTCCGGGGGTGTCGAAGCTTTCTTT. Translated, it gives CASSESGGVEAFF.

The rearrangement joins TRBV7-2 to TRBJ2-5, with 10 bases aligning to TRBD2. The CDR3 contains 16 residues. V lost 3 bases to trimming and J lost 0 bases; unmatched junction nucleotides: 4. Germline assignment: CDR1 SGHTA and CDR2 FQGNSA. CDR3 in amino acids: CASSLGGLAHQETQYF. In nucleotides, the CDR3 is TGTGCCAGCAGCTTGGGGGGACTAGCGCACCAAGAGACCCAGTACTTC.

This chain connects TRBV28 to TRBJ2-2; 7 nucleotides agree with TRBD2. J lost 6 bases, V lost 2 bases, and 0 bases had no gene match. The CDR3 consists of 13 residues. In germline, CDR1 is MDHEN, CDR2 SYDVKM. In nucleotides, the CDR3 is TGTGCCAGCAGTTTACGGGGGGCCGGGGAGCTGTTTTTT. Residues: CASSLRGAGELFF.

This chain uses TRBV7-2 with TRBJ2-2; 8 positions match TRBD2. The length of the CDR3 is 15 residues. CDR1 SGHTA and CDR2 FQGNSA come from the germline V gene. Trimming at V came to 10 bases and at J to 1 base, leaving 8 bases not matched to a gene. The CDR3 sequence is CATRVAGMNTGELFF. CDR3 nucleotide sequence: TGTGCCACCCGTGTAGCGGGAATGAACACCGGGGAGCTGTTTTTT.

The rearrangement uses TRBV24-1 and TRBJ2-2; D unresolved. Trimming cost V 0 bases and J 0 bases, with 7 bases left between them. Germline V lookup: CDR1 KGHDR, CDR2 SFDVKD. CDR3 size: 16 residues. The CDR3 DNA sequence: TGTGCCACCAGTGATTTGTACAGCTCGAACACCGGGGAGCTGTTTTTT. It is translated as CATSDLYSSNTGELFF.

The CDR3 region has the DNA TGCAGCGTTGACGGGGGGCGCGAAACCGGGGAGCTGTTTTTT. The encoded protein is CSVDGGRETGELFF. V is TRBV29-1 and J is TRBJ2-2; possible D gene TRBD2, 7 bases. Germline lookup yields CDR1 SQVTM and CDR2 ANQGSEA. There are 14 residues in the CDR3. V was cut by 3 bases and J by 5 bases, with 13 bases left in between.

This clone was detected a few times. CDR3 nucleotide sequence: TGTGCCAGCAGAGCGGACAGGAAACCCCAGCATTTT. This gives the protein CASRADRKPQHF. The rearrangement joins TRBV2 to TRBJ1-5; 7 positions agree with TRBD1. The CDR3 sequence is 12 residues long. CDR1 is SNHLY and CDR2 is FYNNEI in the germline V gene. V shed 6 bases, J shed 10 bases, and the junction held 6 bases outside the gene matches. Filled out from reference TRBV2 and TRBJ1-5, the complete variable domain reads EPEVTQTPSHQVTQMGQEVILRCVPISNHLYFYWYRQILGQKVEFLVSFYNNEISEKSEIFDDQFSVERPDGSNFTLKIRSTKLEDSAMYFCASRADRKPQHFGDGTRLSIL.

This clone was detected once. The chain is built from TRBV10-2 and TRBJ2-1, with 7 nucleotides matching TRBD2. The CDR3 runs 17 residues. The J segment lost 5 bases and the V segment lost 5 bases, leaving 15 bases of the junction unmatched. The V gene's germline CDR1 is WSHSY and CDR2 SAAADI. The CDR3 bases are TGCGCCAGCAGTCCATTGATGGGAGAGCGGGGTCACAATGAGCAGTTCTTC. Its translation: CASSPLMGERGHNEQFF.

V gene TRBV3-1 (or the pseudogene TRBV3-2) combines with J gene TRBJ2-1; 11 bases line up with TRBD2. Germline CDR1 is LGHDT and CDR2 is YNNKEL (reference sequence). The CDR3 spans 14 residues. Trimming removed 6 bases from V and 9 bases from J; junction bases left unmatched: 7. CDR3 coding DNA: TGTGCCAGCAGGGAGACTAGCGGGAACGCTGAGCAGTTCTTC. Amino acid sequence: CASRETSGNAEQFF.

The chain joins TRBV5-6 to TRBJ2-7; the match to TRBD2 covers 7 bases. J lost 2 bases, V lost 4 bases, and 6 bases had no gene match. The germline gives CDR1 SGHDT, CDR2 YYEEEE. The CDR3 length is 14 residues. This CDR3 is CASSDERGAYEQYF. The DNA of the CDR3 is TGTGCCAGCAGCGACGAGCGGGGAGCCTACGAGCAGTACTTC.

CDR3 bases: TGTGCCAGCAGCCCGACAGCTAACTATGGCTACACCTTC. Translation gives CASSPTANYGYTF. The J gene is TRBJ1-2, the V gene TRBV5-8, with D possibly TRBD1 on 5 matching bases. The CDR3 length is 13 residues. The germline V and J ends were trimmed by 4 bases and 0 bases, with 7 bases remaining between them. Germline V gene data show CDR1 as SGHTS and CDR2 as YDEGEE.